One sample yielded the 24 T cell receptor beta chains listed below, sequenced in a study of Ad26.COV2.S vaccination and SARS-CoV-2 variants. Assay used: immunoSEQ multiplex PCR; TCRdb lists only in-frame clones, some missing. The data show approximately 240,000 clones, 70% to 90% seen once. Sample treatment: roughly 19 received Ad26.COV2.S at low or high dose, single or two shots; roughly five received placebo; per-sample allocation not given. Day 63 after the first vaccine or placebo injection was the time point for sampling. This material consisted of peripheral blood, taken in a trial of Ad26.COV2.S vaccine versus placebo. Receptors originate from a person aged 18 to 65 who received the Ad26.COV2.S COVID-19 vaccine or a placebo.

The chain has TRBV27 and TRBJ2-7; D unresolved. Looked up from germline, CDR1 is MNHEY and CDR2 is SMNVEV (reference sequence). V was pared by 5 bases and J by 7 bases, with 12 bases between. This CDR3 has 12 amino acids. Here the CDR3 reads CASSLPRGEQYF. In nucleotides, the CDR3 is TGTGCCAGCAGTCTCCCCCGTGGGGAGCAGTACTTC.

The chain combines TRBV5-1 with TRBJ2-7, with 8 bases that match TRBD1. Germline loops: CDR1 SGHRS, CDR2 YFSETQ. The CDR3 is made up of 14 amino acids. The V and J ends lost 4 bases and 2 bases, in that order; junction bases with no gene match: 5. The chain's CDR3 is CASSPGQAPYEQYF. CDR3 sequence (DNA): TGCGCCAGCAGCCCGGGACAGGCCCCCTACGAGCAGTACTTC.

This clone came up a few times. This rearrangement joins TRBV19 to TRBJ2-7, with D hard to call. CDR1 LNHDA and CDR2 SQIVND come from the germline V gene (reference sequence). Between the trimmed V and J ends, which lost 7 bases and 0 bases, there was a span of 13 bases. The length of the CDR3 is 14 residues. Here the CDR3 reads CASTPTRSSYEQYF. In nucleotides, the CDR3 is TGTGCCAGTACCCCGACCAGGAGCTCCTACGAGCAGTACTTC.

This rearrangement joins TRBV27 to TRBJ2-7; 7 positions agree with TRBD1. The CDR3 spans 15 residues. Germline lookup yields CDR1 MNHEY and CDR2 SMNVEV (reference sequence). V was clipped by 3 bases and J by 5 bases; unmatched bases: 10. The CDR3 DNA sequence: TGTGCCAGCAGTTTTTACGGGACAGAGGTACACGAGCAGTACTTC. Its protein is CASSFYGTEVHEQYF.

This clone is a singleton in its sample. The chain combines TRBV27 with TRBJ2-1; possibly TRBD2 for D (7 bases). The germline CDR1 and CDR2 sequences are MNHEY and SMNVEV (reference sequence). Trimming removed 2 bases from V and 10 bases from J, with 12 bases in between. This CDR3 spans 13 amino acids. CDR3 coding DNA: TGTGCCAGCAGTTTAGCGGGGGCGCGGGAGCAGTTCTTC. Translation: CASSLAGAREQFF.

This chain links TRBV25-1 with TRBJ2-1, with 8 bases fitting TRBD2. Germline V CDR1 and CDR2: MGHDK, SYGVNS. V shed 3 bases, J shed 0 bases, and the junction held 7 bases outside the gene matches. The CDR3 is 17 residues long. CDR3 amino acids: CASSELNAGGSYNEQFF. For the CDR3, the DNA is TGTGCCAGCAGTGAGCTTAACGCGGGAGGCTCCTACAATGAGCAGTTCTTC.

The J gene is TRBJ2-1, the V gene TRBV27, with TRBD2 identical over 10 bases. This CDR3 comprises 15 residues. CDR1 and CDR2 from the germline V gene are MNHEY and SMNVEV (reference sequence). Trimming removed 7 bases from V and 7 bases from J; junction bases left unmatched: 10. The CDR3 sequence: CASTNAGLARNEQFF. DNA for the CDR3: TGTGCCAGCACCAACGCGGGACTAGCGAGGAATGAGCAGTTCTTC.

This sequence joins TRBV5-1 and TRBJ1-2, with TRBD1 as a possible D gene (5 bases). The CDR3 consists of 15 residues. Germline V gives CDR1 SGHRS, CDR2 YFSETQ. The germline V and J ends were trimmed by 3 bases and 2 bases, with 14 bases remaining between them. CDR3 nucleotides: TGCGCCAGCAGCTGGAGTTCGGGACTAAACTATGGCTACACCTTC. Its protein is CASSWSSGLNYGYTF.

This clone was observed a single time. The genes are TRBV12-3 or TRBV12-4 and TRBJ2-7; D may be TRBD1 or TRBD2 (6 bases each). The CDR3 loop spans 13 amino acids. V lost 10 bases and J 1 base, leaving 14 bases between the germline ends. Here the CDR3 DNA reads TGTGCCACCCGGAGGGGGGATTCCTACGAGCAGTACTTC. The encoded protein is CATRRGDSYEQYF.

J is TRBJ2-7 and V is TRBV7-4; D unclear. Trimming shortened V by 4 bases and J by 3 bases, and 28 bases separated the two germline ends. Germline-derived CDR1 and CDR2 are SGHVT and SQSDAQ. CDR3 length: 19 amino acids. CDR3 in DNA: TGTGCCAGCAGCTCCCTGCCGACGGAGCTCCGGTTCGGCTACTACGAGCAGTACTTC. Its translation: CASSSLPTELRFGYYEQYF.

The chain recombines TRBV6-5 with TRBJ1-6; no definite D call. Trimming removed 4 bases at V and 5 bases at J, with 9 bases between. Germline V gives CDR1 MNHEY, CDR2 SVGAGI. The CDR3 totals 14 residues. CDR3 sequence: CASSFRQNNSPLHF. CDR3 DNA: TGTGCCAGCAGTTTTAGGCAGAATAATTCACCCCTCCACTTT.

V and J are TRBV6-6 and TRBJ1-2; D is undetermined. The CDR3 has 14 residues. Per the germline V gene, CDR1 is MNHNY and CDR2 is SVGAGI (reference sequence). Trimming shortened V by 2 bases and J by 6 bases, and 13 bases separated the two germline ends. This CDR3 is CASSYPAPTNGYTF. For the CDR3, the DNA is TGTGCCAGCAGTTACCCTGCACCGACGAATGGCTACACCTTC.

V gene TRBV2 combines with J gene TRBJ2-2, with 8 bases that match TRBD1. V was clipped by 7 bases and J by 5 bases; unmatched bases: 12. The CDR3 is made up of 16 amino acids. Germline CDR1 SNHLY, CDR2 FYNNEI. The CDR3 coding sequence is TGTGCCAGCATTAATCCAAGGACAGGGAGGACCGGGGAGCTGTTTTTT. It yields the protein CASINPRTGRTGELFF.

Here the CDR3 reads CASGTSYGSSNQPQHF. The CDR3, as DNA: TGTGCCAGCGGAACTAGCTACGGGAGTAGCAATCAGCCCCAGCATTTT. The V and J genes are TRBV28 and TRBJ1-5; D is ambiguous. Germline assignment: CDR1 MDHEN and CDR2 SYDVKM. This CDR3 has 16 amino acids. Deletions cut 8 bases from V and 0 bases from J, with 17 bases between.

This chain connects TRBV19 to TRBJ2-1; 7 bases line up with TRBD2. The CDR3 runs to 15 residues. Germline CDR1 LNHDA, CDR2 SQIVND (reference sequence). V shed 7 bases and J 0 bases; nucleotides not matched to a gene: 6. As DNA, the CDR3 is TGTGCCAGTACCGCGCGGGGGAACTCCTACAATGAGCAGTTCTTC. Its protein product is CASTARGNSYNEQFF.

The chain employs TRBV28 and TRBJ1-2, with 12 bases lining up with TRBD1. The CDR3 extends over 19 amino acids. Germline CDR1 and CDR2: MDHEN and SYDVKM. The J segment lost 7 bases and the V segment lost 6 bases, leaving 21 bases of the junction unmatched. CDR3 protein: CASSPTVLRDRGRGSGYTF. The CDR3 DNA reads TGTGCCAGCAGCCCTACGGTGCTACGGGACAGGGGGCGAGGAAGTGGCTACACCTTC.

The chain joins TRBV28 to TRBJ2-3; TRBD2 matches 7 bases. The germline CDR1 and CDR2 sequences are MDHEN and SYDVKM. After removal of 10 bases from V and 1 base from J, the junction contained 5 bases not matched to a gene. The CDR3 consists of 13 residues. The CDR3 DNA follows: TGTGCCACCCTCAGCGGGGGCACAGATACGCAGTATTTT. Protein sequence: CATLSGGTDTQYF.

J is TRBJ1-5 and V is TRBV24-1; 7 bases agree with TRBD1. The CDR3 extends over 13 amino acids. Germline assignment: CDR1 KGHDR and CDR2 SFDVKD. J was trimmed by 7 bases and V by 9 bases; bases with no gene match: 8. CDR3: CATSTGVNQPQHF. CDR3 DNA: TGTGCCACCTCAACAGGGGTTAACCAGCCCCAGCATTTT.

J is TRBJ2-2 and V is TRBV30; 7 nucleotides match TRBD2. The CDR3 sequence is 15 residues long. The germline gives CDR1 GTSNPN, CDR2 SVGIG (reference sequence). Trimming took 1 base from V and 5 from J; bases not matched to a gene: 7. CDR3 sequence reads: CAWSGPGLMTGELFF. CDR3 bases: TGTGCCTGGAGTGGACCGGGACTAATGACCGGGGAGCTGTTTTTT.

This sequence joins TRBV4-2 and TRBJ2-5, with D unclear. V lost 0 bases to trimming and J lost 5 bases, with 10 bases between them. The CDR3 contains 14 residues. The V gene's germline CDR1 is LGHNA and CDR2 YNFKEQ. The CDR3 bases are TGTGCCAGCAGCCAAGAAAGACTCGTGGAGACCCAGTACTTC. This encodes CASSQERLVETQYF.

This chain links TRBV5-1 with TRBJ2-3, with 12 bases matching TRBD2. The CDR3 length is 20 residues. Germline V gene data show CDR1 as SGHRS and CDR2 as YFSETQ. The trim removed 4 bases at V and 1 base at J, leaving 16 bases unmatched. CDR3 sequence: CASSHPIGLAGRVGTDTQYF. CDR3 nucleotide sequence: TGCGCCAGCAGCCATCCAATCGGACTAGCGGGACGGGTTGGCACAGATACGCAGTATTTT. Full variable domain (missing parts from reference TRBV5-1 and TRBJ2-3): KAGVTQTPRYLIKTRGQQVTLSCSPISGHRSVSWYQQTPGQGLQFLFEYFSETQRNKGNFPGRFSGRQFSNSRSEMNVSTLELGDSALYLCASSHPIGLAGRVGTDTQYFGPGTRLTVL.

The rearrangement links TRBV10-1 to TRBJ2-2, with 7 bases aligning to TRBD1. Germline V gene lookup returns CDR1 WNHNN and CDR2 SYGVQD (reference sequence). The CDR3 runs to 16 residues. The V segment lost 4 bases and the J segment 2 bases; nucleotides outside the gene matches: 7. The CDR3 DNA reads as TGCGCCAGCAGTGCCCGACAGGGTGGAAACACCGGGGAGCTGTTTTTT. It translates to CASSARQGGNTGELFF.

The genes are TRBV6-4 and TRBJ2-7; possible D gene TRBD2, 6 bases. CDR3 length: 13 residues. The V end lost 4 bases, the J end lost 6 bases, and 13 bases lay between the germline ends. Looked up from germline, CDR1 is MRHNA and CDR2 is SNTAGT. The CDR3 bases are TGTGCCAGCAGTGGACTAGTAAGTAGCGAGCAGTACTTC. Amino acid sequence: CASSGLVSSEQYF.

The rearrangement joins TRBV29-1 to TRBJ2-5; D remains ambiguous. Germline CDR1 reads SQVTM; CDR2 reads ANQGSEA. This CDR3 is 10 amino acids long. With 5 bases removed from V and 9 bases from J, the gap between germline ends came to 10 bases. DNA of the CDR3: TGCAGCGTTCAGGACGGGCCCCAGTACTTC. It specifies CSVQDGPQYF.